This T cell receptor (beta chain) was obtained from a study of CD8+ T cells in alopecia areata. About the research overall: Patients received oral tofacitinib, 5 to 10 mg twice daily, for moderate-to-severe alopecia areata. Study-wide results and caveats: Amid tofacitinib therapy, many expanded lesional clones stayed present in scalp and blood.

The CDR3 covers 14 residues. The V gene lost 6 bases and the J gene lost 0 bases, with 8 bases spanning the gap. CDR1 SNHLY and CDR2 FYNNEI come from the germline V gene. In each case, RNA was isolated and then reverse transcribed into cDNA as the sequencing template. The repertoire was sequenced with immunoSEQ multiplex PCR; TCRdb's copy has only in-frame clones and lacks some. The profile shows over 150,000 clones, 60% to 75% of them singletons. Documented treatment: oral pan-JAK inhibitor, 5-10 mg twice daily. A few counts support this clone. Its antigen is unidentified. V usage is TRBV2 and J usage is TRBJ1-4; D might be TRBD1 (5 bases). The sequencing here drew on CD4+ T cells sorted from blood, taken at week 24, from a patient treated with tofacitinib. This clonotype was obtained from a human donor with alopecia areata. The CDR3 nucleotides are TGTGCCAGCAGGGAGACAGCAACTAATGAAAAACTGTTTTTT. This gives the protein CASRETATNEKLFF.